This T cell receptor beta chain came from a study of blood T cell repertoires in COVID-19. For the study at large: From T cells, B-cell-depleted T cells, or PBMCs came the material, which was cDNA or gDNA.

In this sample, this clone turned up a few times. Some clones are missing from TCRdb's copy, which holds only in-frame ones; the method was immunoSEQ multiplex PCR. The table has some 190,000 clones, roughly 89% seen once. The V gene end was trimmed by 0 bases and the J gene end by 2 bases; junction bases not matched to a gene: 4. Germline CDR1 SGHRS, CDR2 YFSETQ. The CDR3 has 15 amino acids. The sample comprised PBMCs or T cells enriched from blood (not recorded which). This clonotype was sampled from a woman between 25 and 40 years old who had been exposed to COVID-19. V and J are TRBV5-1 and TRBJ2-7; 8 bases line up with TRBD2. In DNA, the CDR3 is TGCGCCAGCAGCTTGGACGGGGGGGTTCCCTACGAGCAGTACTTC. Protein sequence: CASSLDGGVPYEQYF.